This paragraph covers one TCR beta chain sequence. Its matching antigen is unknown. This CDR3 is 15 amino acids long. CDR1 is LNHNV, CDR2 YYDKDF, per germline (reference sequence). With V trimmed by 3 bases and J by 7 bases, 8 bases remained unmatched. The PCR ran on 60 Vbeta and 13 Jbeta primers. Here immunoSEQ multiplex PCR was the method, and the copy in TCRdb shows in-frame clones only, minus some. This table holds approximately 120,000 clones. The data were taken from a study of cytomegalovirus exposure and HLA in healthy donors. The study's findings and limits: A previous analysis found most TCR beta V segments productive roughly 87% or roughly 30% of the time.

The rearrangement joins TRBV15 to TRBJ2-2; TRBD2 aligns across 7 bases. The sample comprised PBMCs. The TCR comes from a man between 18 and 35 years old in good health and CMV-seronegative. This CDR3 is CATSSPGGESGELFF. The CDR3 nucleotides are TGTGCCACCAGCAGCCCTGGGGGGGAGAGCGGGGAGCTGTTTTTT.